This TCR beta chain originates from a study of shared clonotypes between healthy human individuals. About this clone: The antigen is not known.

Study observations and caveats: Larger estimated richness was generally seen in naive subsets than in memory subsets.

The CDR3 is 12 amino acids. The ends were cut back, 2 bases at V and 4 bases at J, with 8 bases in the middle. CDR1 and CDR2 from the germline V gene are SQVTM and ANQGSEA. Method: immunoSEQ multiplex PCR; TCRdb's copy keeps in-frame clones and lacks some. The sample lists 850,000 to 1,100,000 clones; 60% to 80% were seen once. Adults of Caucasian background living in Nashville, Tennessee made up all donors. In the CD4+ fraction, cells were divided into CD45RA+ naive and CD45RA-negative memory subsets. This clonotype was sampled from a man in his late teens or twenties in good health. Some clones in this sample may be carry-over from other donors' samples. The sample consisted of memory CD4+ T cells from PBMCs. Specified subset: CD45RA-negative fraction. V gene TRBV29-1 combines with J gene TRBJ1-2; TRBD1 might be the D (5 bases). The CDR3 sequence: CSVEKTAYGYTF. CDR3 bases: TGCAGCGTTGAAAAGACAGCCTATGGCTACACCTTC.